This TCR beta chain was retrieved from a study of CD8+ T cells in alopecia areata. Study background: Tofacitinib administration persisted for 6 to 18 months, succeeded by 6 months off drug.

As for this clone: Its antigen remains unknown.

Regarding treatment: oral pan-JAK inhibitor, 5-10 mg twice daily. Study results and limitations: Tofacitinib yielded significantly lower scalp clonality and fewer expanded CD8+ clones among the top 100.

The sequencing template was cDNA reverse transcribed from extracted RNA. Sequencing was performed with immunoSEQ multiplex PCR; in TCRdb, only in-frame clones are kept and a portion is missing. Of over 150,000 clones in the sample, 60% to 75% are singletons; the top ten hold approximately 15%. CDR1 and CDR2 (germline): WSHSY, SAAADI. Trimming pared 5 bases from V and 2 bases from J, leaving 13 bases between. This CDR3 is built from 14 residues. The TCR comes from a human donor with alopecia areata. V and J are TRBV10-2 and TRBJ2-7; tentatively, D is TRBD2 (5 bases). The specimen was CD4+ T cells sorted from blood, collected at week 24, from a patient treated with tofacitinib. CDR3 amino acids: CASSSAGVTYEQYF. CDR3 in DNA: TGCGCCAGCAGTTCGGCCGGGGTAACCTACGAGCAGTACTTC.